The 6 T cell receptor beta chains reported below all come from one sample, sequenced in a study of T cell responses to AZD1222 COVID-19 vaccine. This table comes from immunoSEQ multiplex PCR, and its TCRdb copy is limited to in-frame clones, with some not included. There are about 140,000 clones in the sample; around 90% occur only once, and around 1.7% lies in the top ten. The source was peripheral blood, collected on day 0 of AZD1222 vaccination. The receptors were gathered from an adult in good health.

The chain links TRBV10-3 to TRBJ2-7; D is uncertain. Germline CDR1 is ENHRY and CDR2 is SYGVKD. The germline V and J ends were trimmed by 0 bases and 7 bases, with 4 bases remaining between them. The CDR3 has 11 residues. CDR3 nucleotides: TGTGCCATCAGTGAGTCTGGGGAGCAGTACTTC. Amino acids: CAISESGEQYF.

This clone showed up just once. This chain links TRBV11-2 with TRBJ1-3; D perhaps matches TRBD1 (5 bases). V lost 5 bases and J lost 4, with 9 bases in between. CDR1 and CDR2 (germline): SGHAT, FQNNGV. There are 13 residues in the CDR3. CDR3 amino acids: CASSPGGGNTIYF. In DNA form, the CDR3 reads TGTGCCAGCAGCCCCGGGGGGGGAAACACCATATATTTT.

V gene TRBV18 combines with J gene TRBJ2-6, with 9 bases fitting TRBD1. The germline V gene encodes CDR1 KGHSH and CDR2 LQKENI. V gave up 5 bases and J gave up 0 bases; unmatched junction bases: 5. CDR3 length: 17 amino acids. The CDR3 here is CASSTGQGSSGANVLTF. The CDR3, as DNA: TGTGCCAGCTCAACAGGACAGGGGAGCTCTGGGGCCAACGTCCTGACTTTC.

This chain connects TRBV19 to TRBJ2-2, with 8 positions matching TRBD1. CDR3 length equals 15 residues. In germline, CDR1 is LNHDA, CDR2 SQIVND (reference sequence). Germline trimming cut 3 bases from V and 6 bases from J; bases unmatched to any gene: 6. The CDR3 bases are TGTGCCAGTAGTATTAGGGACAGGACCCCCGGGGAGCTGTTTTTT. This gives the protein CASSIRDRTPGELFF.

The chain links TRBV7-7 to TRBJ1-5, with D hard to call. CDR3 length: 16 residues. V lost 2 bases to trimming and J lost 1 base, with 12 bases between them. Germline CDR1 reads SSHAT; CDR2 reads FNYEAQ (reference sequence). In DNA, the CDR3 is TGTGCCAGCAGCTTACCCGGCCAGGAGAGCAATCAGCCCCAGCATTTT. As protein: CASSLPGQESNQPQHF.

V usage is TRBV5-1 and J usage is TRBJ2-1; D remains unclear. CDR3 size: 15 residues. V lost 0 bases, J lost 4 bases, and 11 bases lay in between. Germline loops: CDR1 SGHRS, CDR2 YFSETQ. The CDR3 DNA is TGCGCCAGCAGCTTGGAGGCGGCCATTTACAATGAGCAGTTCTTC. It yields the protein CASSLEAAIYNEQFF.